Each of the 13 T cell receptor beta chains below was sequenced from the same sample in a study of cytomegalovirus exposure and HLA in healthy donors. PCR was performed using 60 Vbeta and 13 Jbeta primers. Method: immunoSEQ multiplex PCR; TCRdb's copy keeps in-frame clones and lacks some. Altogether over 150,000 clones are present, 80% being singletons, with the ten largest covering 1%. The sample was PBMCs. Receptors originate from a woman between 45 and 60 years old in good health and CMV-seropositive.

This chain links TRBV9 with TRBJ2-2; 11 bases map to TRBD2. Germline CDR1 reads SGDLS; CDR2 reads YYNGEE. The junction had 10 bases not matched to a gene; V was cut back by 4 bases and J by 5 bases. The CDR3 length is 17 residues. This CDR3 reads CASSRGLAGGRTGELFF. In DNA, the CDR3 is TGTGCCAGCAGCAGGGGGCTAGCGGGAGGAAGAACCGGGGAGCTGTTTTTT.

This clone came up a few times. V gene TRBV27 combines with J gene TRBJ1-6, with 7 nucleotides matching TRBD1. CDR1 and CDR2 (germline): MNHEY, SMNVEV (reference sequence). V trimming: 6 bases; J trimming: 0 bases; junction bases outside the gene matches: 14. This CDR3 contains 19 residues. The CDR3 region is CASRVDRPRASSYNSPLHF. The CDR3 DNA reads TGTGCCAGCAGAGTGGACAGGCCAAGGGCAAGCTCCTATAATTCACCCCTCCACTTT.

CDR3 loop: CASSEIGRVPGELFF. In nucleotides, the CDR3 is TGTGCCAGCAGTGAAATCGGCAGGGTACCCGGGGAGCTGTTTTTT. The V and J genes are TRBV25-1 and TRBJ2-2; D may be TRBD1 (5 bases). Germline-derived CDR1 and CDR2 are MGHDK and SYGVNS. V was shortened by 2 bases and J by 6 bases, with 13 bases between the two germline ends. The CDR3 runs 15 residues.

This clone showed up just a few times. The V call is TRBV11-2, the J call TRBJ1-6; D uncertain. CDR1 is SGHAT and CDR2 is FQNNGV in the germline V gene. V lost 2 bases to trimming and J lost 5 bases, with 7 bases between them. This CDR3 comprises 14 residues. The CDR3 spells CASSLSQHNSPLHF. CDR3 in DNA: TGTGCCAGCAGCTTATCACAACATAATTCACCCCTCCACTTT. Filled out from reference TRBV11-2 and TRBJ1-6, the complete variable domain reads EAGVAQSPRYKIIEKRQSVAFWCNPISGHATLYWYQQILGQGPKLLIQFQNNGVVDDSQLPKDRFSAERLKGVDSTLKIQPAKLEDSAVYLCASSLSQHNSPLHFGNGTRLTVT.

Concerning this clone: Compared with germline, one end of the junction differs, possibly owing to a read error. This chain connects TRBV28 to TRBJ1-1; no definite D call. CDR1 MDHEN and CDR2 SYDVKM come from the germline V gene. CDR3 size: 11 residues. The CDR3 protein is CKIQSNTEAFF. The CDR3 DNA follows: TGCAAAATACAGTCTAACACTGAAGCTTTCTTT. The full variable domain, its missing parts supplied by reference TRBV28 and TRBJ1-1, is DVKVTQSSRYLVKRTGEKVFLECVQDMDHENMFWYRQDPGLGLRLIYFSYDVKMKEKGDIPEGYSVSREKKERFSLILESASTNQTSMYLCKIQSNTEAFFGQGTRLTVV.

The gene calls are TRBV27 and TRBJ2-3; D unresolved. This CDR3 has 11 amino acids. Germline V gene data show CDR1 as MNHEY and CDR2 as SMNVEV (reference sequence). Trimming removed 3 bases from V and 5 bases from J, with 3 bases in between. The CDR3 region is CASSFLDTQYF. The DNA for the CDR3 is TGTGCCAGCAGTTTCCTAGATACGCAGTATTTT.

Turning to this clone: Sequence at one end of the junction differs from germline and may be a read error. This chain joins TRBV11-2 and TRBJ2-7; the D call may be TRBD1 or TRBD2 (6 bases each). This CDR3 contains 14 residues. Germline CDR1 reads SGHAT; CDR2 reads FQNNGV. The CDR3 spells CASSLDRTKGEQYF. The CDR3 DNA sequence: TGTGCCAGCAGCCTAGACAGGACTAAGGGTGAGCAGTACTTC.

The rearrangement uses TRBV2 and TRBJ2-5; TRBD1 matches at 10 bases. Germline CDR1 reads SNHLY; CDR2 reads FYNNEI. This CDR3 has 14 residues. The trim removed 6 bases at V and 5 bases at J, leaving 6 bases unmatched. The chain's CDR3 is CASSRDRGRETQYF. The CDR3 bases are TGTGCCAGCAGCAGGGACAGGGGCAGGGAGACCCAGTACTTC.

The J gene is TRBJ1-2, the V gene TRBV15; no firm D call. The CDR3 is 16 amino acids. Germline assignment: CDR1 LNHNV and CDR2 YYDKDF (reference sequence). V shed 7 bases and J shed 4 bases, with 22 bases lying between them. This chain's CDR3 is CATKLVSRGPGYGYTF. The CDR3, as DNA: TGTGCCACCAAGCTGGTGTCACGCGGGCCTGGCTATGGCTACACCTTC.

V gene TRBV7-6 combines with J gene TRBJ2-7; TRBD1 agrees at 10 bases. CDR3 length: 15 amino acids. Germline loops: CDR1 SGHVS, CDR2 FNYEAQ. The trim removed 1 base at V and 4 bases at J, leaving 4 bases unmatched. The CDR3 sequence is CASSLEGQGRYEQYF. CDR3 bases: TGTGCCAGCAGCTTAGAGGGACAGGGGCGGTACGAGCAGTACTTC.

The V call is TRBV28, the J call TRBJ1-3; 7 nucleotides match TRBD1. The CDR3 extends over 15 amino acids. V dropped 4 bases and J dropped 4; count of bases not matched to a gene: 7. Germline V CDR1 and CDR2: MDHEN, SYDVKM. CDR3 DNA sequence: TGTGCCAGCAGTTGGGGCGGGACAGCAGGAAACACCATATATTTT. It translates to CASSWGGTAGNTIYF.

In regard to this clone: One end of the junction does not line up with germline, which may come from a read error. The chain uses TRBV7-9 and TRBJ2-2; a weak D match, TRBD1 (6 bases). Germline values: CDR1 SEHNR, CDR2 FQNEAQ (reference sequence). CDR3 size: 15 residues. DNA of the CDR3: TGTTCCAGCAGCTTAGGGGGAGAGCGTTCCGGGGAGCTGTTTTTT. This sequence encodes CSSSLGGERSGELFF.

The rearrangement joins TRBV6-5 to TRBJ2-6, with D tentatively TRBD1 (6 bases). With 6 bases removed from V and 4 bases from J, the gap between germline ends came to 10 bases. Germline CDR1 reads MNHEY; CDR2 reads SVGAGI. The CDR3 extends over 14 amino acids. CDR3 sequence reads: CASSPGEGANVLTF. Written as DNA, the CDR3 is TGTGCCAGCAGCCCAGGGGAAGGGGCCAACGTCCTGACTTTC.